This T cell receptor beta chain was retrieved from a study of response to subunit inactivated influenza vaccine. MiXCR, applied by TCRdb to the RT-PCR reads, yields one record per CDR3 protein. The sample has under 200,000 distinct CDR3 sequences, about an eighth seen once; the top ten hold roughly 29%. This clonotype was observed many times. Germline lookup yields CDR1 SNHLY and CDR2 FYNNEI. This CDR3 comprises 10 residues. V was pared by 4 bases and J by 6 bases, with 4 bases between. These same data were also listed under a study on T cells expressing NK-cell markers. That work adds: TCR beta cDNA was generated via 5'RACE template switching incorporating UMIs. The TCR beta repertoires originated in sorted CD3+CD56+NKG2C+, CD3+CD56+NKG2C- and CD3+CD56-NKG2C+ T cells. The share of CD8+ T cells held by dominant NKG2C+ clonotypes was 1.0-7.0% in six donors. The study did not resolve the HCMV specificity of expanded NKG2C+ T cell clones.

Sequencing used CD8+ T cells sorted from PBMCs, obtained approximately 12 days after vaccination. V is TRBV2 and J is TRBJ2-7; no reliable D call. The source of this sequence is a man between 50 and 59 years old who received an inactivated influenza vaccine. The CDR3 nucleotides are TGTGCCAGCAGTGCGGGCGAGCAGTACTTC. This codes for CASSAGEQYF.